A selection of T cell receptor beta chains follows, all from one sample in a study of cytomegalovirus exposure and HLA in healthy donors. The method was immunoSEQ multiplex PCR; TCRdb's version includes in-frame clones alone and lacks a portion of them. The table includes approximately 85,000 clones, around 80% detected once. Sequencing was performed on PBMCs. The source of these receptors is a woman between 50 and 59 years old in good health and CMV-seropositive. Each CDR3 is given with its conserved first and last residue. D genes are given only for firm matches.

15 | TRBJ1-2 | TRBV4-2 | . | TGTGCCAGCAGCCCAAAGGAGGGCAGTAACTATGGCTACACCTTC | CASSPKEGSNYGYTF
15 | TRBJ2-5 | TRBV2 | TRBD1 | TGTGCCAGCAGGGGGGACAGGGCAACCCAGGAGACCCAGTACTTC | CASRGDRATQETQYF
14 | TRBJ2-2 | TRBV5-4 | TRBD1 | TGTGCCAGCAGTTCAGGGGGACAGGGCCGGGAGCTGTTTTTT | CASSSGGQGRELFF
11 | TRBJ1-2 | TRBV10-2 | . | TGCGCCAGCAGGGGCGGGGGTGGCTACACCTTC | CASRGGGGYTF
16 | TRBJ1-2 | TRBV19 | . | TGTGCCAGTACCATGGTCGTACTTGGGGGGAACTATGGCTACACCTTC | CASTMVVLGGNYGYTF
17 | TRBJ2-3 | TRBV5-1 | TRBD2 | TGCGCCAGCAGCTCGGGAGCGGGGGGCCGCCACACAGATACGCAGTATTTT | CASSSGAGGRHTDTQYF
13 | TRBJ2-1 | TRBV10-3 | . | TGTGCCATCAGTGGAGTTGAGGGCAATGAGCAGTTCTTC | CAISGVEGNEQFF
12 | TRBJ1-2 | TRBV5-1 | . | TGCGCCAGCAGGGAGCAGAGCTATGGCTACACCTTC | CASREQSYGYTF
15 | TRBJ1-3 | TRBV19 | TRBD1 | TGTGCCAGTAGTATAGCGTCAGGGGGAAGGAACACCATATATTTT | CASSIASGGRNTIYF
16 | TRBJ2-5 | TRBV11-3 | TRBD1 | TGTGCCAGCAGCCCTAGTGCCCTGGGACAGGGAGGTGCCCAGTACTTC | CASSPSALGQGGAQYF
16 | TRBJ2-1 | TRBV18 | TRBD2 | TGTGCCAGCTCACCAGCGGGGGGGTCATTTTACAATGAGCAGTTCTTC | CASSPAGGSFYNEQFF
16 | TRBJ1-5 | TRBV10-3 | TRBD1 | TGTGCCATCAGTGATCCCGGGACAGAGGTCGGTCAGCCCCAGCATTTT | CAISDPGTEVGQPQHF
15 | TRBJ2-2 | TRBV5-1 | TRBD2 | TGCGCCAGCAACCAGCGGGAGCTGGGCACCGGGGAGCTGTTTTTT | CASNQRELGTGELFF
11 | TRBJ1-1 | TRBV7-9 | . | TGTGCGGCGGGGCAGAACACTGAAGCTTTCTTT | CAAGQNTEAFF
13 | TRBJ1-5 | TRBV30 | TRBD1 | TGTGCCTGGAGTTTGGCAGGGGGTCAGCCCCAGCATTTT | CAWSLAGGQPQHF
16 | TRBJ2-1 | TRBV7-8 | TRBD2 | TGTGCCAGCAGCTTAGCCAGACTAGCGGGAGTGGATGAGCAGTTCTTC | CASSLARLAGVDEQFF
15 | TRBJ2-1 | TRBV5-1 | . | TGCGCCAGCAGCTTGGCCACAGACGGCTACAATGAGCAGTTCTTC | CASSLATDGYNEQFF